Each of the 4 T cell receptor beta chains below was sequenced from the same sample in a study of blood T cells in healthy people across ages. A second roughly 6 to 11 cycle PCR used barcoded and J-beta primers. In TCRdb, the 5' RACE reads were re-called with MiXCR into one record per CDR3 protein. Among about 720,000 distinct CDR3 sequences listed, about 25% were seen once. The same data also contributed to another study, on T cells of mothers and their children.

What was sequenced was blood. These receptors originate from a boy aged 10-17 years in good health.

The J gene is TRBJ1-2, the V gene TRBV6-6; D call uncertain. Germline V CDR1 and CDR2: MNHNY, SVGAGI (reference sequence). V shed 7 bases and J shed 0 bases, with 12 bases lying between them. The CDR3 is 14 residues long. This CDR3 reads CASNGNGANYGYTF. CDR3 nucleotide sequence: TGTGCCAGCAACGGGAACGGAGCTAACTATGGCTACACCTTC.

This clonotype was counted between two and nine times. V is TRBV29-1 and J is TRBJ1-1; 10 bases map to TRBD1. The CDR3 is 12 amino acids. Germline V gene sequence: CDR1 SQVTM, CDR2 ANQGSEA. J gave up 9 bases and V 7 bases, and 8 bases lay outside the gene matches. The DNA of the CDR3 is TGCAGCGGGGCGGGACAGGGGTATAAAGCTTTCTTT. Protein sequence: CSGAGQGYKAFF.

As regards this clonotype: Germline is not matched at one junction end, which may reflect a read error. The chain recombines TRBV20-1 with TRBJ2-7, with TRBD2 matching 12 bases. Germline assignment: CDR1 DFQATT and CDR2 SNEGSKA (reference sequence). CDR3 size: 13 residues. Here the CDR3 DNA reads TGCAGTCTCACTAGCGGGAGGTCGTACGGGCAGTACTTC. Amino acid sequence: CSLTSGRSYGQYF.

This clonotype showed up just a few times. CDR3 protein: CASSFSAANTGELFF. The DNA of the CDR3 is TGTGCCAGCAGCTTTAGTGCAGCGAACACCGGGGAGCTGTTTTTT. V is TRBV7-3 and J is TRBJ2-2; D gene ambiguous. With 3 bases removed from V and 0 bases from J, the gap between germline ends came to 8 bases. Germline CDR1 is SGHTA and CDR2 is FQGTGA. This CDR3 has 15 residues.